These 15 T cell receptor beta chains originate from one sample sequenced in a study of blood T cell repertoires in COVID-19. Profiling relied on immunoSEQ multiplex PCR, and the TCRdb table lists in-frame clones only, not all of them. The table records around 250,000 clones, approximately 90% of them present only once. Sample: PBMCs or T cells enriched from blood (not recorded which). Receptors were obtained from a woman aged 25 to 39 with acute COVID-19.

A note on this clone: The same CDR3 can be traced to other DNA sequences in this sample. This chain links TRBV28 with TRBJ2-6; 10 positions agree with TRBD2. Per germline, CDR1 MDHEN and CDR2 SYDVKM. V was pared by 6 bases and J by 0 bases, with 11 bases of the junction left unmatched. CDR3 length: 19 amino acids. For the CDR3, the DNA is TGTGCCAGCAGCCGGGCTAGCGGGAGTAAAAACTCTGGGGCCAACGTCCTGACTTTC. Residues: CASSRASGSKNSGANVLTF.

This clone was recorded a few times. V and J are TRBV27 and TRBJ2-7; 11 nucleotides agree with TRBD2. With 4 bases clipped from V and 3 bases from J, the junction kept 14 bases outside the gene matches. CDR3 size: 18 residues. The germline CDR1 and CDR2 sequences are MNHEY and SMNVEV (reference sequence). In DNA, the CDR3 is TGTGCCAGCAGTTCCCCAAGTGACCCTAGCGGGAGGTACTACGAGCAGTACTTC. It encodes CASSSPSDPSGRYYEQYF.

This sequence joins TRBV20-1 and TRBJ1-1; D not resolved. Germline V gives CDR1 DFQATT, CDR2 SNEGSKA (reference sequence). V shed 3 bases and J shed 6 bases, with 2 bases lying between them. The length of the CDR3 is 9 residues. CDR3: CSASSEAFF. The DNA for the CDR3 is TGCAGTGCTAGCTCTGAAGCTTTCTTT.

The chain joins TRBV27 to TRBJ1-2; D is unclear. V lost 5 bases to trimming and J lost 4 bases, with 20 bases between them. The V gene's germline CDR1 is MNHEY and CDR2 SMNVEV (reference sequence). The CDR3 length is 16 residues. CDR3 protein: CASSPLPLGSPYGYTF. The CDR3 DNA is TGTGCCAGCAGTCCCCTTCCCCTCGGGAGCCCCTATGGCTACACCTTC.

The chain links TRBV27 to TRBJ2-2; D gene unclear. This CDR3 has 14 amino acids. V lost 6 bases, J lost 3 bases, and 11 bases lay in between. Per the germline V gene, CDR1 is MNHEY and CDR2 is SMNVEV (reference sequence). The CDR3, as DNA: TGTGCCAGCAGCTACGTCACTTACACCGGGGAGCTGTTTTTT. This sequence encodes CASSYVTYTGELFF.

This clone was found a few times. Being one base from a much bigger clone, this may be a read error. The J gene is TRBJ2-7, the V gene TRBV7-3, with 14 bases identical to TRBD2. V was pared by 5 bases and J by 6 bases, with 6 bases of the junction left unmatched. The CDR3 contains 15 residues. Germline V CDR1 and CDR2: SGHTA, FQGTGA. CDR3 DNA: TGTGCCAGCAGCACCGGGACTAGCGGGAGTAGCGAGCAGTACTTC. It translates to CASSTGTSGSSEQYF.

The chain combines TRBV21-1 with TRBJ2-7; the DNA was not compared with TRBD2, the D call given in the table. TRBV21-1 is a recognized pseudogene. The CDR3 extends over 17 amino acids. Here the CDR3 DNA reads TGTGCCAGCAGCAAAGAGGGGGGGGATTCGGGTTCCCACGAGCAGTACTTC. Translation: CASSKEGGDSGSHEQYF.

The V call is TRBV7-6, the J call TRBJ2-2; TRBD1 aligns across 9 bases. Looked up from germline, CDR1 is SGHVS and CDR2 is FNYEAQ. The CDR3 covers 14 residues. V lost 5 bases to trimming and J lost 5 bases; unmatched junction nucleotides: 3. The CDR3 is CASSTGGGTGELFF. CDR3 sequence (DNA): TGTGCCAGCAGCACAGGGGGCGGGACCGGGGAGCTGTTTTTT.

The chain carries TRBV7-3 and TRBJ2-6; D not resolved. The ends were cut back, 1 base at V and 0 bases at J, with 10 bases in the middle. CDR1 and CDR2 (germline): SGHTA, FQGTGA. CDR3 length equals 17 residues. CDR3 in DNA: TGTGCCAGCAGCTTAAGGCCCCCCGTCTCTGGGGCCAACGTCCTGACTTTC. This sequence encodes CASSLRPPVSGANVLTF.

The chain is built from TRBV5-4 and TRBJ2-7; D is perhaps TRBD2 (10 bases). This CDR3 region has 20 residues. The V gene lost 2 bases and the J gene lost 4 bases, with 31 bases spanning the gap. Germline CDR1 is SGHNT and CDR2 is YYREEE (reference sequence). The CDR3 reads CASSLRGGQGGLAGVYEQYF. CDR3 coding DNA: TGTGCCAGCAGCTTACGGGGGGGACAGGGCGGCCTAGCGGGAGTATACGAGCAGTACTTC.

The rearrangement uses TRBV21-1 and TRBJ2-1; TRBD2, the table's D call, was not compared with the DNA. TRBV21-1 is a known pseudogene. The CDR3 spans 15 residues. CDR3 sequence reads: CASSKGHCTYNEQFF. CDR3 nucleotide sequence: TGTGCCAGCAGCAAAGGCCACTGCACCTACAATGAGCAGTTCTTC.

This chain joins TRBV19 and TRBJ2-6; D is possibly TRBD1 (5 bases). CDR3 size: 14 residues. Trimming removed 5 bases from V and 1 base from J, with 6 bases in between. CDR1 and CDR2 from the germline V gene are LNHDA and SQIVND (reference sequence). The CDR3 region is CASSPGSGANVLTF. CDR3 DNA sequence: TGTGCCAGTAGTCCAGGGTCTGGGGCCAACGTCCTGACTTTC. The whole variable domain, filled in from reference TRBV19 and TRBJ2-6, reads DGGITQSPKYLFRKEGQNVTLSCEQNLNHDAMYWYRQDPGQGLRLIYYSQIVNDFQKGDIAEGYSVSREKKESFPLTVTSAQKNPTAFYLCASSPGSGANVLTFGAGSRLTVL.

The CDR3 here is CASSQALLAHTDTQYF. The CDR3 nucleotides are TGCGCCAGCAGCCAAGCCTTACTAGCGCACACAGATACGCAGTATTTT. The V gene is TRBV4-3, the J gene TRBJ2-3; 7 bases align to TRBD2. Germline values: CDR1 LGHNA, CDR2 YSLEER. This CDR3 has 16 residues. V lost 1 base and J lost 2; bases outside the gene matches: 6.

V is TRBV5-1 and J is TRBJ2-7; TRBD2 is a possible D gene (6 bases). This CDR3 spans 15 amino acids. Germline CDR1 reads SGHRS; CDR2 reads YFSETQ. V lost 0 bases to trimming and J lost 5 bases, with 15 bases between them. In DNA form, the CDR3 reads TGCGCCAGCAGCTTGGCCGGGTTAGCGGCCCACGAGCAGTACTTC. Translation gives CASSLAGLAAHEQYF. Filled out from reference TRBV5-1 and TRBJ2-7, the complete variable domain reads KAGVTQTPRYLIKTRGQQVTLSCSPISGHRSVSWYQQTPGQGLQFLFEYFSETQRNKGNFPGRFSGRQFSNSRSEMNVSTLELGDSALYLCASSLAGLAAHEQYFGPGTRLTVT.

The chain uses TRBV4-1 and TRBJ2-5, with a weak D call TRBD1 (6 bases). V lost 2 bases, J lost 2 bases, and 12 bases lay in between. The CDR3 totals 15 residues. The germline V gene has CDR1 MGHRA and CDR2 YSYEKL. In nucleotides, the CDR3 is TGCGCCAGCAGCCAAAATCGGGACATTCAAGAGACCCAGTACTTC. Protein sequence: CASSQNRDIQETQYF.